The following is a T cell receptor beta chain sequence with its context. Its cognate antigen is unknown. Using immunoSEQ multiplex PCR, the repertoire was profiled, and TCRdb retains in-frame clones only, with some absent. The sample consists of about 120,000 clones, 88% of them appearing once. These data originate in a study of T cell responses to AZD1222 COVID-19 vaccine. Findings of the study overall: Variant regions that are unmutated are reportedly the target of nearly half of spike-specific TCRs. Researchers report vaccine-associated CD4 TCRs spanning spike, with dominance at 160-218 and 743-854. Baseline seropositives among AZD1222 recipients totaled only 5 to 7.

CDR3 length: 15 residues. In germline, CDR1 is MNHEY, CDR2 SVGAGI. V was clipped by 6 bases and J by 3 bases, with 14 bases between them. This chain uses TRBV6-5 with TRBJ1-4, with a weak D call TRBD1 (6 bases). The receptor's source is an adult in good health. The specimen was peripheral blood, collected on day 0 of MenACWY control vaccination. The CDR3 loop reads CASRPRTVSNEKLFF. The CDR3 DNA sequence: TGTGCCAGCAGACCTCGGACAGTTTCTAATGAAAAACTGTTTTTT.